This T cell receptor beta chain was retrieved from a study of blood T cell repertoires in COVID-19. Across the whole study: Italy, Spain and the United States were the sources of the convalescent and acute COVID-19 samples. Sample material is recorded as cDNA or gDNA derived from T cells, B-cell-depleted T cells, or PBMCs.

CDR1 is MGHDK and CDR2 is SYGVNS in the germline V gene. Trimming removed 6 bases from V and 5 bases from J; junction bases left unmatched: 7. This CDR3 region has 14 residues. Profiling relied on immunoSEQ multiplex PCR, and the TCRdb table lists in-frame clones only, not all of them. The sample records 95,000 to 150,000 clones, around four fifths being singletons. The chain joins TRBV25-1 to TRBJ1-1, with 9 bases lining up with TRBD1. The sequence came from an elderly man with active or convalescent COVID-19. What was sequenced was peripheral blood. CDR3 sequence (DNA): TGTGCCAGCAGGGGACAGGGAGTCTTTACTGAAGCTTTCTTT. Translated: CASRGQGVFTEAFF.